This entry lists 20 T cell receptor beta chains sequenced from one sample in a study of cytomegalovirus exposure and HLA in healthy donors. The PCR used 60 Vbeta and 13 Jbeta primers. The method was immunoSEQ multiplex PCR; TCRdb's version includes in-frame clones alone and lacks a portion of them. The sample lists roughly 100,000 clones; approximately 79% were seen once. Material for sequencing was PBMCs. These receptors all stem from a man in his 60s in good health and CMV-seropositive.

This clone was detected only a few times. The chain carries TRBV9 and TRBJ1-2; 8 nucleotides match TRBD1. The CDR3 covers 16 residues. Germline assignment: CDR1 SGDLS and CDR2 YYNGEE. The V segment lost 0 bases and the J segment 5 bases; nucleotides outside the gene matches: 9. CDR3 protein: CASSVDPGGQGYGYTF. The CDR3, as DNA: TGTGCCAGCAGCGTAGATCCCGGAGGACAGGGTTATGGCTACACCTTC.

J is TRBJ2-5 and V is TRBV28; D might be TRBD2 (5 bases). V dropped 10 bases and J dropped 2 bases, with 14 bases sitting between them. CDR1 MDHEN and CDR2 SYDVKM come from the germline V gene. CDR3 length: 13 amino acids. The CDR3 is CATTRAGQETQYF. CDR3 DNA sequence: TGTGCCACCACGAGGGCGGGTCAAGAGACCCAGTACTTC.

In regard to this clone: Other DNA sequences within the sample encode an identical CDR3. The V and J genes are TRBV28 and TRBJ2-7; the D is unclear. CDR3 size: 12 residues. Trimming removed 1 base from V and 2 bases from J, with 3 bases in between. The germline V gene has CDR1 MDHEN and CDR2 SYDVKM. This CDR3 reads CASSLSTYEQYF. DNA for the CDR3: TGTGCCAGCAGTTTATCAACCTACGAGCAGTACTTC.

This clone was detected once. The chain recombines TRBV5-1 with TRBJ2-7; 9 nucleotides align to TRBD1. The germline V gene has CDR1 SGHRS and CDR2 YFSETQ. The CDR3 contains 14 residues. Unmatched junction bases numbered 1, after V lost 0 bases and J lost 3 bases. The CDR3 is CASSLGQGDYEQYF. As DNA, the CDR3 is TGCGCCAGCAGCTTGGGACAGGGGGACTACGAGCAGTACTTC.

This chain uses TRBV4-3 with TRBJ2-3; 10 bases are a match to TRBD1. Trimming at V came to 3 bases and at J to 2 bases, leaving 2 bases not matched to a gene. This CDR3 is 15 amino acids long. Per germline, CDR1 LGHNA and CDR2 YSLEER. In DNA, the CDR3 is TGCGCCAGCAGCCAGGGGACAGGGGCCACAGATACGCAGTATTTT. Its protein is CASSQGTGATDTQYF.

The V and J genes are TRBV30 and TRBJ1-2; D remains unclear. Trimming removed 4 bases at V and 2 bases at J, with 5 bases between. CDR1 GTSNPN and CDR2 SVGIG come from the germline V gene (reference sequence). This CDR3 spans 11 amino acids. In nucleotides, the CDR3 is TGTGCCTGGAAACAGAACTATGGCTACACCTTC. Protein: CAWKQNYGYTF. Together with reference TRBV30 and TRBJ1-2, the CDR3 gives the full variable domain: SQTIHQWPATLVQPVGSPLSLECTVEGTSNPNLYWYRQAAGRGLQLLFYSVGIGQISSEVPQNLSASRPQDRQFILSSKKLLLSDSGFYLCAWKQNYGYTFGSGTRLTVV.

This clone was counted many times. One end of the junction fails to match germline, which may point to a read error. The chain carries TRBV10-2 and TRBJ2-7; D unresolved. CDR3 size: 14 residues. CDR1 and CDR2 (germline): WSHSY, SAAADI. The CDR3 reads CASTEPGSVYEQYF. CDR3 DNA sequence: TGCGCCAGCACTGAGCCCGGGTCGGTTTACGAGCAGTACTTC.

The CDR3 loop reads CASERQDQETQYF. The CDR3 region has the DNA TGTGCCAGCGAGAGACAGGACCAAGAGACCCAGTACTTC. This sequence joins TRBV2 and TRBJ2-5, with D perhaps matching TRBD1 (6 bases). The CDR3 has 13 residues. Germline CDR1 SNHLY, CDR2 FYNNEI. V lost 8 bases to trimming and J lost 0 bases, with 10 bases between them.

The chain links TRBV2 to TRBJ1-5; a possible D gene is TRBD1 (6 bases). The V and J ends lost 2 bases and 4 bases respectively, with 12 bases between them. Germline CDR1 is SNHLY and CDR2 is FYNNEI. This CDR3 contains 15 residues. CDR3 nucleotide sequence: TGTGCCAGCAGTGAATCGTGGGGGCCGAATCAGCCCCAGCATTTT. Its translation: CASSESWGPNQPQHF.

The chain couples TRBV5-1 to TRBJ2-3, with 10 bases fitting TRBD1. This CDR3 region has 15 residues. CDR1 is SGHRS and CDR2 is YFSETQ in the germline V gene. After removal of 6 bases from V and 1 base from J, the junction contained 5 bases not matched to a gene. CDR3 nucleotides: TGCGCCAGCACTACCGGGACAGGGGGCACAGATACGCAGTATTTT. It codes for CASTTGTGGTDTQYF.

This chain links TRBV15 with TRBJ2-5, with TRBD2 matching over 7 bases. The CDR3 totals 15 residues. Trimming removed 0 bases from V and 5 bases from J; junction bases left unmatched: 6. Germline lookup yields CDR1 LNHNV and CDR2 YYDKDF (reference sequence). This chain's CDR3 is CATSRDLGGTETQYF. CDR3 bases: TGTGCCACCAGCAGAGACCTGGGGGGGACTGAGACCCAGTACTTC.

The chain is built from TRBV19 and TRBJ2-7; 11 bases are a match to TRBD2. The germline CDR1 and CDR2 sequences are LNHDA and SQIVND (reference sequence). CDR3 length equals 15 residues. V lost 9 bases, J lost 0 bases, and 7 bases stayed unmatched. CDR3 protein: CASARLAGSSYEQYF. The CDR3 bases are TGTGCCAGCGCACGACTAGCGGGGAGCTCCTACGAGCAGTACTTC.

This clone came up a few times. This chain links TRBV7-9 with TRBJ1-2, with 10 bases lining up with TRBD1. Germline CDR1 SEHNR, CDR2 FQNEAQ (reference sequence). This CDR3 comprises 15 residues. The trim removed 3 bases at V and 0 bases at J, leaving 1 base unmatched. CDR3 nucleotide sequence: TGTGCCAGCAGCTTGGGACAGGGGACTAACTATGGCTACACCTTC. It is translated as CASSLGQGTNYGYTF.

The V gene is TRBV27, the J gene TRBJ1-6, with unresolved D. In germline, CDR1 is MNHEY, CDR2 SMNVEV (reference sequence). The CDR3 runs 13 residues. V lost 5 bases, J lost 6 bases, and 8 bases lay in between. CDR3 region: CASSPGSNSPLHF. In DNA form, the CDR3 reads TGTGCCAGCAGTCCGGGGAGTAATTCACCCCTCCACTTT.

The rearrangement uses TRBV7-2 and TRBJ1-5; 7 bases agree with TRBD1. The CDR3 extends over 12 amino acids. CDR1 SGHTA and CDR2 FQGNSA come from the germline V gene. Losses at the gene ends were 5 bases for V and 7 bases for J; bases not matched to a gene: 2. The CDR3 loop is CASSRQGQPQHF. The CDR3 nucleotides are TGTGCCAGCAGCAGACAGGGCCAGCCCCAGCATTTT.

This clone has just a few counts. The chain carries TRBV10-2 and TRBJ2-5, with 7 nucleotides matching TRBD1. CDR1 and CDR2 (germline): WSHSY, SAAADI. The CDR3 runs to 14 residues. V lost 2 bases and J lost 2; bases outside the gene matches: 2. CDR3 nucleotides: TGCGCCAGCAGTGAGCCCAGGGGGCAAGAGACCCAGTACTTC. Amino acids: CASSEPRGQETQYF.

V gene TRBV4-2 combines with J gene TRBJ1-5; D is uncertain. With 4 bases removed from V and 6 bases from J, the gap between germline ends came to 16 bases. Germline CDR1 and CDR2: LGHNA and YNFKEQ. CDR3 length: 15 amino acids. The CDR3 here is CASSPQWGGGQPQHF. The CDR3 DNA reads TGTGCCAGCAGCCCACAGTGGGGTGGAGGTCAGCCCCAGCATTTT.

V is TRBV7-3 and J is TRBJ2-2; TRBD2 is a possible D gene (5 bases). Trimming removed 5 bases from V and 4 bases from J, with 17 bases in between. The CDR3 has 16 amino acids. Germline values: CDR1 SGHTA, CDR2 FQGTGA. In DNA, the CDR3 is TGTGCCAGCAGCCCCCCCGGGGTACGGGCCACCGGGGAGCTGTTTTTT. It is translated as CASSPPGVRATGELFF.

This chain joins TRBV4-1 and TRBJ2-5, with TRBD1 identical over 11 bases. CDR1 is MGHRA and CDR2 is YSYEKL in the germline V gene. V lost 4 bases and J lost 5; bases outside the gene matches: 9. The CDR3 has 16 amino acids. As DNA, the CDR3 is TGCGCCAGCAGCCCTAGCCCCGGACAGGGGGCTGAGACCCAGTACTTC. Encoded protein: CASSPSPGQGAETQYF.

This clone was seen only a few times. The chain recombines TRBV7-2 with TRBJ2-2; 7 bases fit TRBD1. Germline V CDR1 and CDR2: SGHTA, FQGNSA. V shed 5 bases and J 4 bases; nucleotides not matched to a gene: 10. This CDR3 region has 16 residues. This CDR3 is CASSPRGQLITGELFF. The DNA of the CDR3 is TGTGCCAGCAGCCCCCGGGGACAGCTTATCACCGGGGAGCTGTTTTTT. Variable domain in full (rest from reference TRBV7-2 and TRBJ2-2): GAGVSQSPSNKVTEKGKDVELRCDPISGHTALYWYRQSLGQGLEFLIYFQGNSAPDKSGLPSDRFSAERTGGSVSTLTIQRTQQEDSAVYLCASSPRGQLITGELFFGEGSRLTVL.